A single sample gave rise to the 24 T cell receptor beta chains below, sequenced in a study of T cell responses to AZD1222 COVID-19 vaccine. Using immunoSEQ multiplex PCR, the repertoire was profiled, and TCRdb retains in-frame clones only, with some absent. The repertoire has around 170,000 clones, just over 90% of them found once; the top ten carry 0.99%. Sequencing was performed on peripheral blood, taken on day 0 of AZD1222 vaccination. Every receptor here comes from an adult in good health.

The chain uses TRBV4-2 and TRBJ1-6, with D perhaps TRBD1 (6 bases). Trimming shortened V by 2 bases and J by 8 bases, and 10 bases separated the two germline ends. This CDR3 has 14 amino acids. Germline CDR1 LGHNA, CDR2 YNFKEQ. The CDR3 spells CASSQRDTHSPLHF. CDR3 nucleotides: TGTGCCAGCAGCCAACGGGACACTCATTCACCCCTCCACTTT.

J is TRBJ2-7 and V is TRBV5-4, with 8 bases aligning to TRBD1. The V segment lost 0 bases and the J segment 6 bases; nucleotides outside the gene matches: 5. This CDR3 is 14 amino acids long. Per the germline V gene, CDR1 is SGHNT and CDR2 is YYREEE (reference sequence). In DNA, the CDR3 is TGTGCCAGCAGCTTGGGGACAGGGCACTTCGAGCAGTACTTC. It encodes CASSLGTGHFEQYF.

A single count supports this clone. The CDR3 DNA is TGTGCCAGCACCCCCCATGGGAGGGGAGATGAAAAACTGTTTTTT. It specifies CASTPHGRGDEKLFF. The chain recombines TRBV7-2 with TRBJ1-4; possible D gene TRBD1, 5 bases. This CDR3 contains 15 residues. Trimming pared 7 bases from V and 6 bases from J, leaving 18 bases between. Looked up from germline, CDR1 is SGHTA and CDR2 is FQGNSA.

The V call is TRBV4-1, the J call TRBJ2-7; the D is unclear. The V end lost 1 base, the J end lost 0 bases, and 13 bases lay between the germline ends. CDR1 is MGHRA and CDR2 is YSYEKL in the germline V gene. CDR3 length: 16 amino acids. The CDR3 is CASSQASFDTSYEQYF. Written as DNA, the CDR3 is TGCGCCAGCAGCCAAGCGAGTTTTGACACCTCCTACGAGCAGTACTTC.

This chain uses TRBV5-8 with TRBJ1-1, with D hard to call. Germline-derived CDR1 and CDR2 are SGHTS and YDEGEE. The CDR3 contains 16 residues. Trimming pared 0 bases from V and 6 bases from J, leaving 18 bases between. CDR3 nucleotide sequence: TGTGCCAGCAGCTTGGCCGCAAGATTCTTGTTTGCTGAAGCTTTCTTT. Protein: CASSLAARFLFAEAFF.

V and J are TRBV7-9 and TRBJ2-1; TRBD2 matches 11 bases. Germline loops: CDR1 SEHNR, CDR2 FQNEAQ (reference sequence). This CDR3 region has 15 residues. V trimming: 1 base; J trimming: 6 bases; junction bases outside the gene matches: 2. CDR3 DNA: TGTGCCAGCAGCTTAGGTCTAGCGGGGGGCAATGAGCAGTTCTTC. Encoded protein: CASSLGLAGGNEQFF.

V and J are TRBV2 and TRBJ1-2; D is ambiguous. This CDR3 contains 13 residues. V was clipped by 7 bases and J by 4 bases, with 13 bases between them. Germline V gene lookup returns CDR1 SNHLY and CDR2 FYNNEI. The CDR3 coding sequence is TGTGCCAGCAACGGAGGCACGGTCTATGGCTACACCTTC. Translating gives CASNGGTVYGYTF.

The CDR3 DNA sequence: TGTGCCAGCAGGCCGACAGCTATGAACACTGAAGCTTTCTTT. Translating gives CASRPTAMNTEAFF. The chain couples TRBV28 to TRBJ1-1; tentatively, D is TRBD1 (5 bases). V lost 6 bases and J 0 bases, leaving 11 bases between the germline ends. Germline values: CDR1 MDHEN, CDR2 SYDVKM. The CDR3 runs to 14 residues.

The chain employs TRBV4-3 and TRBJ1-4, with 12 bases aligning to TRBD1. From germline, CDR1 is LGHNA and CDR2 YSLEER. V gave up 4 bases and J gave up 7 bases; unmatched junction bases: 4. The CDR3 has 15 amino acids. Written as DNA, the CDR3 is TGCGCCAGCAGCCCCGGGACAGGGGGCGGTGAAAAACTGTTTTTT. Protein sequence: CASSPGTGGGEKLFF.

The CDR3 DNA reads as TGCGCCAGCAGCAGGGGACAGGGGGCTAGCTCTGGGGCCAACGTCCTGACTTTC. Encoded protein: CASSRGQGASSGANVLTF. The rearrangement uses TRBV5-1 and TRBJ2-6; 12 bases line up with TRBD1. The CDR3 runs 18 residues. The V gene end was trimmed by 4 bases and the J gene end by 0 bases; junction bases not matched to a gene: 5. Germline values: CDR1 SGHRS, CDR2 YFSETQ.

This clone was counted a single time. V usage is TRBV19 and J usage is TRBJ2-2; 12 positions agree with TRBD1. The germline gives CDR1 LNHDA, CDR2 SQIVND (reference sequence). The CDR3 totals 16 residues. Germline trimming cut 6 bases from V and 5 bases from J; bases unmatched to any gene: 7. This CDR3 reads CASSARDRGRTGELFF. The CDR3 coding sequence is TGTGCCAGTAGCGCCCGGGACAGGGGGCGTACCGGGGAGCTGTTTTTT.

The chain couples TRBV10-3 to TRBJ2-7, with D possibly TRBD2 on 6 matching bases. Germline CDR1 ENHRY, CDR2 SYGVKD. The CDR3 totals 15 residues. The V end lost 4 bases, the J end lost 0 bases, and 13 bases lay between the germline ends. The CDR3 DNA sequence: TGTGCCATCAGTGCATTGGCGGGGTCCTCCTACGAGCAGTACTTC. This gives the protein CAISALAGSSYEQYF.

The V gene is TRBV7-9, the J gene TRBJ1-2, with unresolved D. Trimming shortened V by 5 bases and J by 6 bases, and 10 bases separated the two germline ends. The CDR3 extends over 12 amino acids. CDR1 and CDR2 from the germline V gene are SEHNR and FQNEAQ (reference sequence). In DNA, the CDR3 is TGTGCCAGCAGCCGCCGACTCCATGGCTACACCTTC. It codes for CASSRRLHGYTF.

This chain joins TRBV19 and TRBJ1-4; maybe TRBD1 (5 bases). With 5 bases removed from V and 7 bases from J, the gap between germline ends came to 20 bases. Germline V gives CDR1 LNHDA, CDR2 SQIVND (reference sequence). The CDR3 length is 16 residues. CDR3 sequence: CASSLRDEGLGEKLFF. CDR3 sequence (DNA): TGTGCCAGTAGTTTGAGGGACGAGGGGCTGGGTGAAAAACTGTTTTTT.

The chain has TRBV7-3 and TRBJ1-6; D unresolved. This CDR3 region has 12 residues. CDR1 and CDR2 (germline): SGHTA, FQGTGA. Deletions cut 5 bases from V and 7 bases from J, with 6 bases between. The CDR3 protein is CASSPSNSPLHF. The CDR3 bases are TGTGCCAGCAGCCCATCGAATTCACCCCTCCACTTT.

The chain couples TRBV7-2 to TRBJ1-4, with TRBD1 matching over 9 bases. The length of the CDR3 is 15 residues. The germline V gene encodes CDR1 SGHTA and CDR2 FQGNSA. V lost 1 base, J lost 6 bases, and 3 bases stayed unmatched. CDR3 in amino acids: CASSLGQGVYEKLFF. CDR3 in DNA: TGTGCCAGCAGCTTAGGACAGGGGGTCTATGAAAAACTGTTTTTT.

The chain recombines TRBV7-2 with TRBJ1-2, with 7 bases identical to TRBD1. CDR1 is SGHTA and CDR2 is FQGNSA in the germline V gene. This CDR3 spans 15 amino acids. Trimming cost V 4 bases and J 4 bases; bases outside gene matches: 9. CDR3 in DNA: TGTGCCAGCAGCTCACCGGCGACAGGGTTCTATGGCTACACCTTC. Its translation is CASSSPATGFYGYTF.

This rearrangement joins TRBV27 to TRBJ1-6; D not certain. V gave up 3 bases and J gave up 14 bases, with 14 bases separating them. The CDR3 has 13 residues. The V gene's germline CDR1 is MNHEY and CDR2 SMNVEV (reference sequence). CDR3 nucleotide sequence: TGTGCCAGCAGTTTCGTAGACCGTGAGGCCCTCCACTTT. This sequence encodes CASSFVDREALHF.

The chain combines TRBV7-6 with TRBJ2-3; D gene uncertain. Germline CDR1 and CDR2: SGHVS and FNYEAQ. Trimming stripped 2 bases from V and 0 bases from J, with 9 bases between. The CDR3 loop spans 15 amino acids. The CDR3 nucleotides are TGTGCCAGCAGCTTAATGGCGGCTAGCACAGATACGCAGTATTTT. Residues: CASSLMAASTDTQYF.

The chain employs TRBV2 and TRBJ1-5; 7 bases are a match to TRBD1. Germline V CDR1 and CDR2: SNHLY, FYNNEI. V lost 3 bases, J lost 5 bases, and 7 bases stayed unmatched. The CDR3 consists of 15 residues. The CDR3 here is CASSEDRLRDQPQHF. The CDR3 DNA reads TGTGCCAGCAGTGAGGACAGGTTAAGGGATCAGCCCCAGCATTTT.

The chain joins TRBV7-8 to TRBJ2-1; a weak D match, TRBD2 (5 bases). Germline V gene data show CDR1 as SGHVS and CDR2 as FQNEAQ. CDR3 length equals 16 residues. The V end was cut by 3 bases, the J end by 1 base, with 13 bases between. CDR3 coding DNA: TGTGCCAGCAGCTTGACTGCGGGTAATTCCTACAATGAGCAGTTCTTC. This encodes CASSLTAGNSYNEQFF.

The V gene is TRBV4-3, the J gene TRBJ1-1, with TRBD1 matching over 9 bases. CDR1 is LGHNA and CDR2 is YSLEER in the germline V gene. This CDR3 has 18 amino acids. The junction had 16 bases not matched to a gene; V was cut back by 4 bases and J by 4 bases. The CDR3 sequence is CASSRAPASTGGGTEAFF. The CDR3 DNA reads as TGCGCCAGCAGCCGAGCACCCGCGTCGACAGGGGGAGGCACTGAAGCTTTCTTT.

In its sample, this clone was seen once. The V call is TRBV15, the J call TRBJ1-5; D is ambiguous. V was trimmed by 3 bases and J by 5 bases, leaving 11 bases between them. The CDR3 extends over 14 amino acids. From germline, CDR1 is LNHNV and CDR2 YYDKDF (reference sequence). CDR3 sequence: CATSRKEGDQPQHF. CDR3 sequence (DNA): TGTGCCACCAGCAGGAAGGAGGGAGATCAGCCCCAGCATTTT.

CDR3 sequence (DNA): TGTGCCAGCAGTGAAATAGGGATGGATACGCAGTATTTT. Residues: CASSEIGMDTQYF. The rearrangement joins TRBV6-1 to TRBJ2-3; D is unclear. This CDR3 has 13 residues. V lost 2 bases, J lost 6 bases, and 9 bases lay in between. The germline CDR1 and CDR2 sequences are MNHNS and SASEGT.